The clone carrying this T cell receptor beta chain was counted ten times or more. This specimen comes from a study of T cells after yellow fever vaccination. This CDR3 comprises 13 residues. The germline V gene encodes CDR1 KGHSH and CDR2 LQKENI. V lost 1 base and J lost 5, with 7 bases in between. Using its own MiXCR run on the 5' RACE reads, TCRdb lists one record per CDR3 protein. The data hold approximately 120,000 distinct CDR3 sequences, with 7.4% observed a single time. Sequencing was performed on CD4+ T cells sorted from PBMCs, taken around 10 days after the first yellow fever vaccination. The chain carries TRBV18 and TRBJ2-3; D is uncertain. The source is a man aged 18 to 35 who received the YFV17D yellow fever vaccine. The chain's CDR3 is CASSPREEDTQYF. For the CDR3, the DNA is TGTGCCAGCTCACCACGAGAGGAAGATACGCAGTATTTT.